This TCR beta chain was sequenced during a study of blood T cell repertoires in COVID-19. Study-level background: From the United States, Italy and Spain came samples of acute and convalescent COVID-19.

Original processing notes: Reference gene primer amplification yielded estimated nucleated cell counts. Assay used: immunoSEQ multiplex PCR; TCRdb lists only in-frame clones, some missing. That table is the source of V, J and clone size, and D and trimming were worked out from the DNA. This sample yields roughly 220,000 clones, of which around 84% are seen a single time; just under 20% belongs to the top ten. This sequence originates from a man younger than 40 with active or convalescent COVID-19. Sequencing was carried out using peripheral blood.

This chain's CDR3 is CASREGYGYTF. Written as DNA, the CDR3 is TGTGCCAGCAGGGAGGGCTATGGCTACACCTTC. V is TRBV19 and J is TRBJ1-2, with a possible D match to TRBD1 (5 bases). The V gene's germline CDR1 is LNHDA and CDR2 SQIVND (reference sequence). The CDR3 has 11 residues. The V gene lost 9 bases and the J gene lost 4 bases, with 9 bases spanning the gap. Full variable domain (missing parts from reference TRBV19 and TRBJ1-2): DGGITQSPKYLFRKEGQNVTLSCEQNLNHDAMYWYRQDPGQGLRLIYYSQIVNDFQKGDIAEGYSVSREKKESFPLTVTSAQKNPTAFYLCASREGYGYTFGSGTRLTVV.